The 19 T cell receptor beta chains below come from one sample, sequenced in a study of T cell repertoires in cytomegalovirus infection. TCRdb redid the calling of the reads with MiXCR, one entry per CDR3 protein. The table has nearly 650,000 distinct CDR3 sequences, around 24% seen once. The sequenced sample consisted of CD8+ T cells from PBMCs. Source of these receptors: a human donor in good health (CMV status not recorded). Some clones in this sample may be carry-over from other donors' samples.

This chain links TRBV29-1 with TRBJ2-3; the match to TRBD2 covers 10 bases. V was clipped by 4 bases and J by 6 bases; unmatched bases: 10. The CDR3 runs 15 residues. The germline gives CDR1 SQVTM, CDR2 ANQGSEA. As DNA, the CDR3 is TGCAGCGTTGCGGAGCGGGGGGGCAGAATCGATACGCAGTATTTT. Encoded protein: CSVAERGGRIDTQYF.

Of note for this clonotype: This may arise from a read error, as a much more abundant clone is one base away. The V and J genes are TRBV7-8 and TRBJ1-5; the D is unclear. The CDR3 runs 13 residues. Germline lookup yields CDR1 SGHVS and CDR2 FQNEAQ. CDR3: CASSLVWDQPKHF. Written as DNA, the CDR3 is TGTGCCAGCAGCTTAGTGTGGGATCAGCCCAAGCATTTT.

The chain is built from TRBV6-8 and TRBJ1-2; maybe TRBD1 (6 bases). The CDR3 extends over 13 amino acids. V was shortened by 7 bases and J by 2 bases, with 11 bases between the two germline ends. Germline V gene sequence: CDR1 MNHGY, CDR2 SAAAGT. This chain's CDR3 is CASTDTGNYGYTF. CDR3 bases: TGTGCCAGCACCGATACAGGGAACTATGGCTACACCTTC.

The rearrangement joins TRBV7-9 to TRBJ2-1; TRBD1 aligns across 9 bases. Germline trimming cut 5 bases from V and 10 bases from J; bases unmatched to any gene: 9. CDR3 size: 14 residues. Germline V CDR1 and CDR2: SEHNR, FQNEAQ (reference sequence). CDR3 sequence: CASSPPGTGLEQFF. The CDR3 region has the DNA TGTGCCAGCAGCCCCCCCGGGACAGGGTTAGAGCAGTTCTTC.

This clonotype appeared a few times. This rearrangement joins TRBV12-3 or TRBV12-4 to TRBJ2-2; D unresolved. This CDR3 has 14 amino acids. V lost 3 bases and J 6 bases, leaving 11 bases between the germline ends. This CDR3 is CASSFGLTPGELFF. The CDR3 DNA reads TGTGCCAGCAGTTTTGGCTTGACCCCCGGGGAGCTGTTTTTT.

CDR3 DNA sequence: TGCGCCAGCAGCTTGGGCGGGGGGCCTCCCTACGAGCAGTACGTC. Residues: CASSLGGGPPYEQYV. J is TRBJ2-7 and V is TRBV5-1; 8 nucleotides agree with TRBD2. CDR3 size: 15 residues. Per germline, CDR1 SGHRS and CDR2 YFSETQ. J lost 2 bases, V lost 0 bases, and 4 bases had no gene match.

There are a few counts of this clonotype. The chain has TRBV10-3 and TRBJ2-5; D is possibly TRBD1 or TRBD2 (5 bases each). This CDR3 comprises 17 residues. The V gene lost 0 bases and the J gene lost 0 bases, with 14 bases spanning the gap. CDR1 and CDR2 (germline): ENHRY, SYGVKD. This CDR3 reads CAISESEGPTYQETQYF. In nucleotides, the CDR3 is TGTGCCATCAGTGAGTCCGAGGGGCCCACGTACCAAGAGACCCAGTACTTC.

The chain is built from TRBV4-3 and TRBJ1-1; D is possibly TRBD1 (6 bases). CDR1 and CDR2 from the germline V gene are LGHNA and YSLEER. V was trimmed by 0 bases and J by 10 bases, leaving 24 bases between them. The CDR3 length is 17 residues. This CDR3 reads CASSQDSQVRDTKGAFF. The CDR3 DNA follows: TGCGCCAGCAGCCAAGATTCCCAAGTCCGGGACACAAAGGGAGCTTTCTTT.

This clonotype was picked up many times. CDR3 DNA: TGTGCCAGCAGCTTATGGGGTTCCACAGATACGCAGTATTTT. Its protein product is CASSLWGSTDTQYF. The genes are TRBV7-2 and TRBJ2-3; no definite D call. Germline V CDR1 and CDR2: SGHTA, FQGNSA. This CDR3 has 14 amino acids. The V gene lost 2 bases and the J gene lost 2 bases, with 8 bases spanning the gap. Using reference TRBV7-2 and TRBJ2-3 for the parts outside the CDR3, the full variable domain is GAGVSQSPSNKVTEKGKDVELRCDPISGHTALYWYRQSLGQGLEFLIYFQGNSAPDKSGLPSDRFSAERTGGSVSTLTIQRTQQEDSAVYLCASSLWGSTDTQYFGPGTRLTVL.

DNA of the CDR3: TGCGCCAGCAGCCAAGGTCTGGGGGAGACCCAGTACTTC. Encoded protein: CASSQGLGETQYF. The gene calls are TRBV4-1 and TRBJ2-5; D remains unclear. With 1 base removed from V and 5 bases from J, the gap between germline ends came to 8 bases. Germline-derived CDR1 and CDR2 are MGHRA and YSYEKL. The CDR3 extends over 13 amino acids.

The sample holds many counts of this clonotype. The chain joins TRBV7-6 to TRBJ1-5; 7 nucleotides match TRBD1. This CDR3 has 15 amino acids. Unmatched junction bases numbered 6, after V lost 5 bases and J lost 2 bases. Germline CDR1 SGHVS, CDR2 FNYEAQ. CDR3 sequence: CASSPGGGGNQPQHF. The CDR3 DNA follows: TGTGCCAGCAGCCCAGGGGGAGGGGGCAATCAGCCCCAGCATTTT.

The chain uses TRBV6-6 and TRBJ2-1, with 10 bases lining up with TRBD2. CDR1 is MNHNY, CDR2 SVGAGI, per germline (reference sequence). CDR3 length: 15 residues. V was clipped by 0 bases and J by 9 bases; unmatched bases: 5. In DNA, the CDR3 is TGTGCCAGCAGTTACTCGAGCGGGGGGGAGGGTGAGCAGTTCTTC. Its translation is CASSYSSGGEGEQFF.

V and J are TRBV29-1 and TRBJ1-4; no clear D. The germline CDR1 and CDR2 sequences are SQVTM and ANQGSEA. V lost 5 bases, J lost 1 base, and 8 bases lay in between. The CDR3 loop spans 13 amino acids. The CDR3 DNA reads TGCAGCGTTATAGGCAGAACTAATGAAAAACTGTTTTTT. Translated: CSVIGRTNEKLFF.

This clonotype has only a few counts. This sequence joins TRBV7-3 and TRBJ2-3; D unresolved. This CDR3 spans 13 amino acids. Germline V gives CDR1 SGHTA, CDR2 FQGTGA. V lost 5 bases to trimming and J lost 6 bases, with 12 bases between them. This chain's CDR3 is CASSKAISDTQYF. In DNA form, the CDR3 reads TGTGCCAGCAGCAAGGCCATTTCGGATACGCAGTATTTT.

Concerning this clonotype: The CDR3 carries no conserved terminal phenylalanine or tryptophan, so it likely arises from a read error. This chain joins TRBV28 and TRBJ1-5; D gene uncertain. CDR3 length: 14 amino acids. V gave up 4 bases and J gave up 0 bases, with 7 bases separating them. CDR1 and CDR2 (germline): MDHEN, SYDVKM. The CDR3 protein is CASSSLYSNQPQHS. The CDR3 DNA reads TGTGCCAGCAGTTCCCTTTATAGCAATCAGCCCCAGCATTCT.

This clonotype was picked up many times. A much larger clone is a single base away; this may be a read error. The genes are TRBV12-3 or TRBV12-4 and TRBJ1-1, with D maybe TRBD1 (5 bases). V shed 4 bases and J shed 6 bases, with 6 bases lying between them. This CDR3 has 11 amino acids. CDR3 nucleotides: TGTGCCAGCAGTTGGGGGGCTGAAGCTTTCTTT. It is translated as CASSWGAEAFF.

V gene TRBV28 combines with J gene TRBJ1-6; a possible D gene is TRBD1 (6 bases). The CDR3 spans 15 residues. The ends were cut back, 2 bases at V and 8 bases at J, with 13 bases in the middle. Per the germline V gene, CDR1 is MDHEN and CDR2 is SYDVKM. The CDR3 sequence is CASSLRSPGDSPLHF. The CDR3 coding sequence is TGTGCCAGCAGTTTAAGAAGTCCAGGGGATTCACCCCTCCACTTT.

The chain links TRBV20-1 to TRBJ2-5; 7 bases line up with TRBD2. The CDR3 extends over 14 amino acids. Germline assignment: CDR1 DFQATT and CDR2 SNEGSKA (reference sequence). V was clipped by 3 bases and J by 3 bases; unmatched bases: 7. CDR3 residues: CSARSSGLEETQYF. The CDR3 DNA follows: TGCAGTGCTAGGTCTAGCGGCTTGGAAGAGACCCAGTACTTC.

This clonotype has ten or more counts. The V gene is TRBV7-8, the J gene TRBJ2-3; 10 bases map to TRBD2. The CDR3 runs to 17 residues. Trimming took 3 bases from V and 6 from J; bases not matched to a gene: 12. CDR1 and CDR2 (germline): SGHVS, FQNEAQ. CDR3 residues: CASSLAGLAVGGDTQYF. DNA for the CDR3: TGTGCCAGCAGCTTGGCCGGACTAGCGGTCGGCGGGGATACGCAGTATTTT.